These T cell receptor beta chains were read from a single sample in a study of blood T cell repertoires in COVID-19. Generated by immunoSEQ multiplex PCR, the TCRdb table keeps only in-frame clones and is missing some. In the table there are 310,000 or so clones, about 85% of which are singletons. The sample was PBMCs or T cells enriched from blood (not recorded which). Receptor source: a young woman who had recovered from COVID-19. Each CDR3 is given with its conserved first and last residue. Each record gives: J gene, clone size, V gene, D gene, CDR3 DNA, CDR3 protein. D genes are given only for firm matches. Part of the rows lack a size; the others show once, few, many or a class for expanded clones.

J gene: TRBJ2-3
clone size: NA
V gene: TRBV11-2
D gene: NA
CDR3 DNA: TGTGCCAGCAGCTTCCCAGGGGGGCACCCAGATACGCAGTATTTT
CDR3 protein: CASSFPGGHPDTQYF

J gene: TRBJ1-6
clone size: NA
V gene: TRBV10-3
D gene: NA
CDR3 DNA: TGTGCCATCAGTGGCCAGGGGAATAATTCACCCCTCCACTTT
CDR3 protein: CAISGQGNNSPLHF

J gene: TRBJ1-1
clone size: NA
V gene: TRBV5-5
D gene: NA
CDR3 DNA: TGTGCCAGCAGCTTTTTGCAAGGGGAGGGTGGCACTGAAGCTTTCTTT
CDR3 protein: CASSFLQGEGGTEAFF

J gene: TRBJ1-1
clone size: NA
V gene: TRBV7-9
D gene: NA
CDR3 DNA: TGTGCCAGCAGCTTAGCGCGGTCGGCTGAAGCTTTCTTT
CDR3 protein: CASSLARSAEAFF

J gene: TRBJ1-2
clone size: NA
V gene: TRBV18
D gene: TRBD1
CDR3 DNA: TGTGCCAGCTCACCCACCCCCGGGACAGCTAACTATGGCTACACCTTC
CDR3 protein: CASSPTPGTANYGYTF

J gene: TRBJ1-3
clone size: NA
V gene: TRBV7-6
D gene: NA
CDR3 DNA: TGTGCCAGCAGCTTAGGGTCGGGGGGCTCTGGAAACACCATATATTTT
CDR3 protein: CASSLGSGGSGNTIYF

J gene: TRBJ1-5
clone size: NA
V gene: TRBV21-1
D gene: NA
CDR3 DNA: TGTGCCAGCAGCAAGGGGCCCCACAGGGGCAATCAGCCCCAGCATTTT
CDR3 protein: CASSKGPHRGNQPQHF

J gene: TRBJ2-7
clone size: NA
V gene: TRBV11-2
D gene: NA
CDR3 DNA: TGTGCCAGCAGCGTCGGGGGTGGTCTCTACGAGCAGTACTTC
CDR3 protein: CASSVGGGLYEQYF

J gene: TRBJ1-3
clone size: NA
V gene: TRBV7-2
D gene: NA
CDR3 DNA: TGTGCCAGCAGCTTGACAGGACCAAGCTCTGGAAACACCATATATTTT
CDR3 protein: CASSLTGPSSGNTIYF

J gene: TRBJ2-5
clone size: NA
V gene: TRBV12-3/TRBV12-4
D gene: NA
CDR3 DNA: TGTGCCAGCAGCCAGTTATTCGAGACCCAGTACTTC
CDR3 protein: CASSQLFETQYF

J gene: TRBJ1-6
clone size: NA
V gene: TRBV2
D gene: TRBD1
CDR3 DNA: TGTGCCAGCAGTACAGGGGAACCCCTCCACTTT
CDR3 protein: CASSTGEPLHF

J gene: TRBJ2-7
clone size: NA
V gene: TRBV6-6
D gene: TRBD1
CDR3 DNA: TGTGCCAGCAGCCTCAGACAGGGCCAGACCTACGAGCAGTACTTC
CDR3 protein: CASSLRQGQTYEQYF

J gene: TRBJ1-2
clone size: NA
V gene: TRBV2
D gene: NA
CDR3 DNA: TGTGCCAGCAGTAGAGATATCCTCTCCTATGGCTACACCTTC
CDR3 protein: CASSRDILSYGYTF

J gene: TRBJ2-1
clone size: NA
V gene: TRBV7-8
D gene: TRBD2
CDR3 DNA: TGTGCCAGCAGACCGACTAGCGGGGGTTACAATGAGCAGTTCTTC
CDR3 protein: CASRPTSGGYNEQFF

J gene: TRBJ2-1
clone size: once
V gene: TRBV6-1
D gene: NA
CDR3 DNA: TGTGCCAGCAGTGAAAGACAGGCCTACAATGAGCAGTTCTTC
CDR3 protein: CASSERQAYNEQFF

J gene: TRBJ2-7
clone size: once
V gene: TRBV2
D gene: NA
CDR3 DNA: TGTGCCAGCAGTGACGGACAGCGAACCTACGAGCAGTACTTC
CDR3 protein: CASSDGQRTYEQYF

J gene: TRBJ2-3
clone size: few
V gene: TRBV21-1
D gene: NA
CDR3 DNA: TGTGCCAGCAGCGCAAGCGGGGGTCGCACAGATACGCAGTATTTT
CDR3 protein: CASSASGGRTDTQYF

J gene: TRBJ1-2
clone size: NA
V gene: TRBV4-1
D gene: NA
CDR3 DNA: TGCGCCAGCAGCCAAGATCGCGGAGGACCTAACTATGGCTACACCTTC
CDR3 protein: CASSQDRGGPNYGYTF

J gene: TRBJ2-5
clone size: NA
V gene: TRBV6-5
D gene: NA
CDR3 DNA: TGTGCCAGCACTGGGCTCCAAGAGACCCAGTACTTC
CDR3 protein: CASTGLQETQYF

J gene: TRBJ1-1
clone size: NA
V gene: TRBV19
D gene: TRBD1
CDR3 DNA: TGTGCCAGTAGAGAGACAGGGGGTGTCACTGAAGCTTTCTTT
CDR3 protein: CASRETGGVTEAFF

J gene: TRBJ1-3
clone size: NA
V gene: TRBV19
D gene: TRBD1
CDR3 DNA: TGTGCCAGTAGTAGACAGGGGACTGGAAACACCATATATTTT
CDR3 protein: CASSRQGTGNTIYF

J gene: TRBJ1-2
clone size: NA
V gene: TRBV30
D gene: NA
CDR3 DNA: TGTGCCTGGAATCACGGAGGATATGGCTACACCTTC
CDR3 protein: CAWNHGGYGYTF